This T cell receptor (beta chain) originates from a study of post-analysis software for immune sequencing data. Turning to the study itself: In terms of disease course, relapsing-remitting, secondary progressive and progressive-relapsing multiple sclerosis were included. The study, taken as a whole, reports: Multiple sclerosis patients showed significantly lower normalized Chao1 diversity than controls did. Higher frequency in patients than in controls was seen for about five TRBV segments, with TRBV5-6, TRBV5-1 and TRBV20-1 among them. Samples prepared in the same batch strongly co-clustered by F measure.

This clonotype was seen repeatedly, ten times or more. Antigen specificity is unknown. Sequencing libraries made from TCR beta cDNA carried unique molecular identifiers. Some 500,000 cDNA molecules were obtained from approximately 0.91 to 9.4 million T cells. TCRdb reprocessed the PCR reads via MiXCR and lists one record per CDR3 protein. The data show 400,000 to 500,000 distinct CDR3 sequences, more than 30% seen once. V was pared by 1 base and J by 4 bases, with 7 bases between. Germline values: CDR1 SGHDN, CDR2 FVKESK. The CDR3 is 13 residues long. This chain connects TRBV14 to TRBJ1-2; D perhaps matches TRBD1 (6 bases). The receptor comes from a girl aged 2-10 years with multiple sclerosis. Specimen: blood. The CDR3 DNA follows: TGTGCCAGCAGCCAAGGGACAGTCTATGGCTACACCTTC. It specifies CASSQGTVYGYTF.